A selection of T cell receptor beta chains follows, all from one sample in a study of T-cell reconstitution after alpha-beta-depleted transplantation in children. Each CDR3 protein gets one entry after TCRdb re-called the PCR reads with MiXCR. The data show 300,000 to 350,000 distinct CDR3 sequences, with over 20% seen just once and approximately 11% held by the top ten. Material: PBMCs, mostly from graft donor cells, obtained 180 days after TCRalphabeta/CD19-depleted stem cell transplant. These receptors were obtained from a male patient younger than 18 who had a stem cell transplant for acute lymphoblastic leukemia, so the T cells may come from the graft donor. The CDR3 runs from the conserved cysteine through the conserved F or W. The order of the fields is CDR3 DNA, CDR3 protein, V gene, J gene, clone size, D gene. A D gene is named only where the DNA matches it firmly. For some rows the clone size is stated as once, few or many, or as a class when expanded; others skip it.

CDR3 DNA: TGTGCCAGCAATCTAGCGGGCCGGGCCACCGGGGAGCTGTTTTTT
CDR3 protein: CASNLAGRATGELFF
V gene: TRBV12-3/TRBV12-4
J gene: TRBJ2-2
clone size: few
D gene: TRBD2

CDR3 DNA: TGTGCCACCAGTGATTTGTGGAGGGCCGGTGAGCAGTTCTTC
CDR3 protein: CATSDLWRAGEQFF
V gene: TRBV24-1
J gene: TRBJ2-1
clone size: few
D gene: NA

CDR3 DNA: TGCGCCAGCAGCTTCACGACTAGCGGGGCCAGTTTCTACGAGCAGTACTTC
CDR3 protein: CASSFTTSGASFYEQYF
V gene: TRBV5-1
J gene: TRBJ2-7
clone size: few
D gene: TRBD2

CDR3 DNA: TGTGCCAGCAGTTACCGGAGTTACAACTATGGCTACACCTTC
CDR3 protein: CASSYRSYNYGYTF
V gene: TRBV6-5
J gene: TRBJ1-2
clone size: few
D gene: NA

CDR3 DNA: TGTGCCAGCAGTCCCTCAACTAGCGGTGCCTCCTACGAGCAGTACTTC
CDR3 protein: CASSPSTSGASYEQYF
V gene: TRBV6-1
J gene: TRBJ2-7
clone size: once
D gene: TRBD2

CDR3 DNA: TGCGCCAGCAGCCCCCAATGGACTAGCGGGAGGTTAGGCCAAGAGACCCAGTACTTC
CDR3 protein: CASSPQWTSGRLGQETQYF
V gene: TRBV4-1
J gene: TRBJ2-5
clone size: few
D gene: TRBD2

CDR3 DNA: TGTGCCAGCAGCCCTGGCAAGGGCGGGACAGGGGGTAAAGATACGCAGTATTTT
CDR3 protein: CASSPGKGGTGGKDTQYF
V gene: TRBV7-3
J gene: TRBJ2-3
clone size: few
D gene: TRBD1

CDR3 DNA: TGCGCCAGCAGCTGGACTAGCGGGGCTTCCTACGAGCAGTACTTC
CDR3 protein: CASSWTSGASYEQYF
V gene: TRBV5-1
J gene: TRBJ2-7
clone size: few
D gene: TRBD2

CDR3 DNA: TGCAGCGTTGGTCTGGTGGCTGGGGCCAACGTCCTGACTTTC
CDR3 protein: CSVGLVAGANVLTF
V gene: TRBV29-1
J gene: TRBJ2-6
clone size: many
D gene: NA

CDR3 DNA: TGTGCCAGCAGCCTGACGGTTTACGAGCAGTACTTC
CDR3 protein: CASSLTVYEQYF
V gene: TRBV12-3/TRBV12-4
J gene: TRBJ2-7
clone size: few
D gene: NA

CDR3 DNA: TGTGCCAGCTCCGAGGGAGCGGACACCGGGGAGCTGTTTTTT
CDR3 protein: CASSEGADTGELFF
V gene: TRBV7-3
J gene: TRBJ2-2
clone size: few
D gene: NA

CDR3 DNA: TGTGCCAGCAGCTTCACTAGGGGGAACGGGGAGCTGTTTTTT
CDR3 protein: CASSFTRGNGELFF
V gene: TRBV7-3
J gene: TRBJ2-2
clone size: few
D gene: NA

CDR3 DNA: TGTGCCAGCAGATCACAGGGGGCTTCGAGCTCCTACAATGAGCAGTTCTTC
CDR3 protein: CASRSQGASSSYNEQFF
V gene: TRBV28
J gene: TRBJ2-1
clone size: few
D gene: TRBD1

CDR3 DNA: TGTGCCAGCAGCTGTAGGTGGAGTCCTAGCACAGATACGCAGTATTTT
CDR3 protein: CASSCRWSPSTDTQYF
V gene: TRBV9
J gene: TRBJ2-3
clone size: NA
D gene: NA

CDR3 DNA: TGTGCCAGCAGTTTATTTTCTGGGACAGATTACACAGATACGCAGTATTTT
CDR3 protein: CASSLFSGTDYTDTQYF
V gene: TRBV27
J gene: TRBJ2-3
clone size: NA
D gene: TRBD1

CDR3 DNA: TGTGCCAGCCTGGGGAGAGGGAACTATGGCTACACCTTC
CDR3 protein: CASLGRGNYGYTF
V gene: TRBV25-1
J gene: TRBJ1-2
clone size: NA
D gene: NA

CDR3 DNA: TGTGCCAGCAGCCCGGCTTTAGCGGGAGCCTCCTACGAGCAGTACTTC
CDR3 protein: CASSPALAGASYEQYF
V gene: TRBV16
J gene: TRBJ2-7
clone size: NA
D gene: TRBD2

CDR3 DNA: TGTGCCGGGGGGCGCAATGAGCAGTTCTTC
CDR3 protein: CAGGRNEQFF
V gene: TRBV6-2/TRBV6-3
J gene: TRBJ2-1
clone size: few
D gene: NA

CDR3 DNA: TGCAGTGCTAGAGGCGGGAGGGGGATCAATGAGCAGTTCTTC
CDR3 protein: CSARGGRGINEQFF
V gene: TRBV20-1
J gene: TRBJ2-1
clone size: NA
D gene: TRBD2

CDR3 DNA: TGCAGCGCCGGGAAGATAAATGAAAAACTGTTTTTT
CDR3 protein: CSAGKINEKLFF
V gene: TRBV29-1
J gene: TRBJ1-4
clone size: NA
D gene: NA

CDR3 DNA: TGCGCCAGCAGCGCTCAGACTAGCGGGAGTCAAGGTGAGCAGTTCTTC
CDR3 protein: CASSAQTSGSQGEQFF
V gene: TRBV5-1
J gene: TRBJ2-1
clone size: few
D gene: TRBD2

CDR3 DNA: TGTGCCAGCAGCTTATTGGGAAACAGAGAGACCCAGTACTTC
CDR3 protein: CASSLLGNRETQYF
V gene: TRBV7-3
J gene: TRBJ2-5
clone size: few
D gene: NA

CDR3 DNA: TGCGCCAGCTCCCGGGACAGCTACGAGCAGTACTTC
CDR3 protein: CASSRDSYEQYF
V gene: TRBV5-1
J gene: TRBJ2-7
clone size: many
D gene: TRBD1

CDR3 DNA: TGTGCCAGCAGCCCTGATAGCGGGTCAGCCTACAATGAGCAGTTCTTC
CDR3 protein: CASSPDSGSAYNEQFF
V gene: TRBV6-1
J gene: TRBJ2-1
clone size: NA
D gene: TRBD2